This TCR beta chain was profiled in a study of technical replicates of blood from a few donors. Here immunoSEQ multiplex PCR was the method, and the copy in TCRdb shows in-frame clones only, minus some. The table records about 13,000 clones, 80% to 90% of them present only once. Germline trimming cut 4 bases from V and 0 bases from J; bases unmatched to any gene: 4. Germline V CDR1 and CDR2: MNHNS, SASEGT. The CDR3 has 16 residues. The chain is built from TRBV6-1 and TRBJ1-4, with 8 bases that match TRBD1. The clonotype comes from a human donor in good health. Sequencing used PBMCs. CDR3 nucleotides: TGTGCCAGCAGTGCCTTACAGGGGGCAACTAATGAAAAACTGTTTTTT. It yields the protein CASSALQGATNEKLFF.